A single count supports the clone carrying this T cell receptor (beta chain). Its matching antigen is unknown. Germline V gene lookup returns CDR1 MNHEY and CDR2 SVGAGI. This CDR3 spans 15 amino acids. V dropped 4 bases and J dropped 6 bases, with 15 bases sitting between them. All the people who gave samples were healthy bone marrow donors. This sample stems from a study of cytomegalovirus exposure and HLA in healthy donors. PCR was performed using 60 Vbeta and 13 Jbeta primers. Repertoires were generated with immunoSEQ multiplex PCR, while TCRdb's copy carries only in-frame clones and drops some. Of about 230,000 clones in the sample, approximately 84% were seen once. Study results and limitations: According to a later analysis, donors in an Asian-associated ancestry cluster reportedly had fewer N-insertions than the roughly 720-donor mean.

Sequencing was done on a sample of PBMCs. This chain links TRBV6-5 with TRBJ2-2; tentative D call: TRBD1 (6 bases). The TCR comes from a woman in her thirties or forties in good health and CMV-seronegative. The CDR3 DNA reads TGTGCCAGCAGTTTACAGGGCCCTGGGGCCGGGGAGCTGTTTTTT. Protein sequence: CASSLQGPGAGELFF.